Below, 4 T cell receptor beta chains from the same sample are listed, as sequenced in a study of post-analysis software for immune sequencing data (dated by TCRdb to between 2014 and 2016). These receptors are not linked to any known antigen. What the study reported, not specific to this receptor: Significantly higher frequencies in patients than in controls were found for roughly 5 TRBV segments, including TRBV5-6, TRBV5-1 and TRBV20-1.

The library was made by PCR. Reads for this sample came from an Illumina HiSeq 2500. To reduce PCR and sequencing biases, unique molecular identifiers were incorporated into the TCR beta cDNA libraries. TCRdb redid the processing of the public reads, applying fastp at Q25 and MiXCR, and retained in-frame beta chains. Each entry merges the rows of one CDR3 protein and shows their most common DNA and genes. The sample table shows 800,000 to 950,000 distinct CDR3 sequences, and approximately 53% are seen once. Over 4% of the sample is held by the ten biggest clonotypes. The sample taken for sequencing was blood. The receptors come from a girl aged 10-17 years with multiple sclerosis.

This sequence joins TRBV14 and TRBJ2-2; TRBD1 is a possible D gene (6 bases). The CDR3 is 17 amino acids. V shed 1 base and J shed 6 bases, with 18 bases lying between them. Germline V gives CDR1 SGHDN, CDR2 FVKESK. The CDR3 coding sequence is TGTGCCAGCAGCCAAGGCGCCCTTAACAGGGTCCCCGGGGAGCTGTTTTTT. This encodes CASSQGALNRVPGELFF.

This clonotype was counted a few times. The chain employs TRBV12-3 or TRBV12-4 and TRBJ2-1; no firm D call. Trimming took 4 bases from V and 2 from J, leaving 15 bases between them. The CDR3 has 16 amino acids. CDR3 sequence reads: CASSSGRVGAYNEQFF. CDR3 nucleotides: TGTGCCAGCAGTTCCGGACGGGTTGGGGCCTACAATGAGCAGTTCTTC.

This clonotype was seen a handful of times. The rearrangement joins TRBV29-1 to TRBJ2-7; 7 nucleotides line up with TRBD2. The CDR3 is made up of 12 amino acids. J was trimmed by 2 bases and V by 6 bases; bases with no gene match: 4. In germline, CDR1 is SQVTM, CDR2 ANQGSEA. The CDR3 reads CSVGSGAYEQYF. CDR3 coding DNA: TGCAGCGTCGGGAGCGGGGCCTACGAGCAGTACTTC.

CDR3 sequence reads: CASSAGTSGRAWETQYF. In nucleotides, the CDR3 is TGTGCCAGCAGCGCCGGGACTAGCGGGAGGGCCTGGGAGACCCAGTACTTC. J is TRBJ2-5 and V is TRBV9, with 16 bases matching TRBD2. Germline loops: CDR1 SGDLS, CDR2 YYNGEE. The V segment lost 3 bases and the J segment 5 bases; nucleotides outside the gene matches: 7. The CDR3 runs to 17 residues.